The entry below describes one TCR beta chain. The CDR3 consists of 18 residues. The germline gives CDR1 KGHSH, CDR2 LQKENI. With 5 bases clipped from V and 1 base from J, the junction kept 7 bases outside the gene matches. The sample belongs to a study of blood T cell repertoires in COVID-19. In the study overall: The samples span acute and convalescent COVID-19 from the United States, Italy and Spain. From T cells, B-cell-depleted T cells, or PBMCs came the material, which was cDNA or gDNA.

Source study methods: Amplifying reference gene primers gave estimates of nucleated cell counts. Clones were sequenced by immunoSEQ multiplex PCR, and TCRdb holds only the in-frame ones, with some missing. That table gives V, J and clone size, and the DNA gave D and trimming. The sample has approximately 500,000 clones, roughly 89% seen once. Material for sequencing was peripheral blood. The V and J genes are TRBV18 and TRBJ2-3, with TRBD2 matching 15 bases. This clonotype was obtained from a woman in her fifties or sixties with COVID-19, enrolled during active disease. The CDR3 loop reads CASSSGLAGGLGTDTQYF. CDR3 in DNA: TGTGCCAGCTCATCCGGACTAGCGGGGGGGCTAGGCACAGATACGCAGTATTTT.